Below, one T cell receptor beta chain is given with its context. Sequenced by immunoSEQ multiplex PCR; TCRdb stores in-frame clones only, minus some. The data hold 90,000 to 100,000 clones, with approximately 86% observed a single time. Trimming shortened V by 2 bases and J by 6 bases, and 16 bases separated the two germline ends. This CDR3 has 16 residues. The germline V gene has CDR1 SNHLY and CDR2 FYNNEI. The data originate from a study of blood T cell repertoires in COVID-19. The specimen sequenced was peripheral blood. The chain uses TRBV2 and TRBJ2-2; the D gene is possibly TRBD2 (7 bases). This receptor was taken from an older man with acute or convalescent COVID-19. The chain's CDR3 is CASSETAGEGAGELFF. CDR3 sequence (DNA): TGTGCCAGCAGTGAAACGGCGGGAGAGGGGGCCGGGGAGCTGTTTTTT.